These T cell receptor beta chains were read from a single sample in a study of shared clonotypes between healthy human individuals. Here immunoSEQ multiplex PCR was the method, and the copy in TCRdb shows in-frame clones only, minus some. The sample holds approximately 2.1 million clones, over 90% seen once. Specimen: naive CD4+ T cells from PBMCs. The receptors were gathered from a man in his late teens or twenties in good health. Some clones in this sample may be carry-over from other donors' samples. The CDR3 runs from the conserved cysteine through the conserved F or W. The D gene is left open where the match is weak. Expanded clones get a size class; other rows say once, few or many, or leave the size out.

NA	TRBV2	TRBD1	TRBJ2-1	CASSRDRYNEQFF	TGTGCCAGCAGTAGGGACAGGTACAATGAGCAGTTCTTC
NA	TRBV9	NA	TRBJ2-5	CASSVGPLFQETQYF	TGTGCCAGCAGCGTCGGACCGCTGTTCCAAGAGACCCAGTACTTC
NA	TRBV5-1	NA	TRBJ1-2	CASSLGQGDGYTF	TGCGCCAGCAGCTTGGGGCAGGGAGATGGCTACACCTTC
NA	TRBV7-9	NA	TRBJ1-4	CASSLGSGSTNEKLFF	TGTGCCAGCAGCTTAGGCTCCGGATCAACTAATGAAAAACTGTTTTTT
NA	TRBV18	TRBD2	TRBJ2-1	CASSPPSSGREGEQFF	TGTGCCAGCTCACCACCTTCCAGCGGGAGGGAGGGTGAGCAGTTCTTC
NA	TRBV6-6	NA	TRBJ2-5	CASSLPGQQETQYF	TGTGCCAGCAGTTTGCCAGGACAGCAAGAGACCCAGTACTTC
NA	TRBV19	NA	TRBJ1-4	CASSIMGRGIGKLFF	TGTGCCAGTAGTATAATGGGTCGGGGGATTGGAAAACTGTTTTTT
NA	TRBV5-4	NA	TRBJ1-2	CASSLEGGYGYTF	TGTGCCAGCAGCTTGGAGGGGGGGTATGGCTACACCTTC
NA	TRBV7-9	NA	TRBJ2-7	CASSPTSSYEQYF	TGTGCCAGCAGCCCGACTAGTTCCTACGAGCAGTACTTC
NA	TRBV6-1	NA	TRBJ1-2	CASSDLNYGYTF	TGTGCCAGCAGTGATTTAAACTATGGCTACACCTTC
NA	TRBV6-5	NA	TRBJ2-4	CASSYSRQAGDIQYF	TGTGCCAGCAGTTACTCTAGACAGGCTGGGGACATTCAGTACTTC
NA	TRBV28	TRBD1	TRBJ1-6	CASSSSGTGKSPLHF	TGTGCCAGCAGTTCATCCGGGACAGGGAAATCACCCCTCCACTTT
NA	TRBV9	NA	TRBJ2-1	CASSVHAVTYNEQFF	TGTGCCAGCAGCGTACATGCAGTTACCTACAATGAGCAGTTCTTC
NA	TRBV5-1	TRBD2	TRBJ2-1	CASSLERERRNNEQFF	TGCGCCAGCAGCTTGGAGCGGGAGCGGAGGAACAATGAGCAGTTCTTC
once	TRBV2	NA	TRBJ2-1	CASSGDRSYNEQFF	TGTGCCAGCAGTGGAGACAGGTCGTACAATGAGCAGTTCTTC
NA	TRBV18	NA	TRBJ2-7	CASSLLLADQGGEQYF	TGTGCCAGCTCTCTACTTCTAGCGGACCAAGGGGGCGAGCAGTACTTC
NA	TRBV7-9	TRBD1	TRBJ2-5	CASSPPTGAQETQYF	TGTGCCAGCAGCCCCCCTACAGGGGCCCAAGAGACCCAGTACTTC
NA	TRBV11-2	TRBD1	TRBJ2-3	CASSRDRGPDTQYF	TGTGCCAGCAGCAGGGACAGGGGGCCAGATACGCAGTATTTT
NA	TRBV28	NA	TRBJ1-4	CASSPLSQGGEKLFF	TGTGCCAGCAGTCCTCTGTCCCAGGGTGGGGAAAAACTGTTTTTT
NA	TRBV6-5	TRBD1	TRBJ2-5	CASSYLLDRGETQYF	TGTGCCAGCAGTTACTTGCTAGACAGGGGAGAGACCCAGTACTTC
NA	TRBV6-5	NA	TRBJ1-2	CASTTKATNYGYTF	TGTGCCAGCACCACGAAGGCTACTAACTATGGCTACACCTTC
NA	TRBV19	TRBD2	TRBJ2-1	CASSPRAGSSYNEQFF	TGTGCCAGTAGTCCCCGAGCGGGAAGCTCCTACAATGAGCAGTTCTTC
NA	TRBV6-5	NA	TRBJ1-1	CASRTTKDTEAFF	TGTGCCAGCAGAACCACTAAAGACACTGAAGCTTTCTTT
NA	TRBV11-2	TRBD1	TRBJ2-2	CASSSRDRGVGELFF	TGTGCCAGCAGCTCTAGGGACAGGGGGGTCGGGGAGCTGTTTTTT
NA	TRBV5-8	NA	TRBJ2-5	CASSLAGMAAQETQYF	TGTGCCAGCAGCTTGGCCGGGATGGCGGCTCAAGAGACCCAGTACTTC
NA	TRBV16	NA	TRBJ1-1	CASSRDRNTEAFF	TGTGCCAGCAGTCGCGACAGAAACACTGAAGCTTTCTTT
NA	TRBV28	TRBD2	TRBJ2-3	CASSLAARLAGRDTQYF	TGTGCCAGCAGTTTGGCCGCCCGACTAGCGGGGCGGGATACGCAGTATTTT
NA	TRBV5-1	TRBD1	TRBJ2-7	CASRRTGGATGVGEQYF	TGCGCCAGCAGACGGACAGGGGGCGCAACGGGCGTAGGCGAGCAGTACTTC
once	TRBV9	TRBD1	TRBJ2-3	CASSVDRGRDTQYF	TGTGCCAGCAGCGTAGACAGGGGGCGAGATACGCAGTATTTT
once	TRBV5-1	NA	TRBJ1-5	CASSLGGRDHQPQHF	TGCGCCAGCAGCTTGGGGGGCAGGGATCATCAGCCCCAGCATTTT
NA	TRBV28	NA	TRBJ1-5	CASTPTAQSNQPQHF	TGTGCCAGCACCCCGACAGCTCAAAGCAATCAGCCCCAGCATTTT
NA	TRBV28	NA	TRBJ1-3	CASSPYVGQVGNTIYF	TGTGCCAGCAGTCCTTATGTCGGCCAGGTGGGAAACACCATATATTTT
NA	TRBV14	NA	TRBJ1-1	CASSQEWPGRGTEAFF	TGTGCCAGCAGCCAAGAGTGGCCGGGGCGTGGGACTGAAGCTTTCTTT
NA	TRBV5-1	NA	TRBJ2-7	CASSHMTGWTYEQYF	TGCGCCAGCAGCCACATGACAGGTTGGACCTACGAGCAGTACTTC
NA	TRBV5-1	NA	TRBJ2-6	CASSLTPSGANVLTF	TGCGCCAGCAGCTTGACGCCTTCTGGGGCCAACGTCCTGACTTTC
NA	TRBV5-1	NA	TRBJ2-3	CASSPSGGTDTQYF	TGCGCCAGCAGCCCATCCGGTGGCACAGATACGCAGTATTTT
NA	TRBV10-1	NA	TRBJ2-3	CASSERLDMYRHTQYF	TGCGCCAGCAGTGAGCGACTAGATATGTACCGACATACGCAGTATTTT
NA	TRBV28	NA	TRBJ2-5	CASSLTARVGYF	TGTGCCAGCAGTTTAACGGCCAGGGTTGGGTACTTC
NA	TRBV2	NA	TRBJ2-3	CASTEFTDTQYF	TGTGCCAGCACTGAGTTCACAGATACGCAGTATTTT
NA	TRBV5-6	NA	TRBJ2-1	CASSLLEGIFRTNEQFF	TGTGCCAGCAGCTTGCTTGAGGGGATCTTCCGTACGAATGAGCAGTTCTTC
NA	TRBV11-3	NA	TRBJ2-1	CASSLGGRSSYNEQFF	TGTGCCAGCAGCTTGGGGGGCCGGAGCTCCTACAATGAGCAGTTCTTC
NA	TRBV10-3	NA	TRBJ2-7	CAISESYGYEQYF	TGTGCCATCAGTGAGTCCTATGGTTACGAGCAGTACTTC
NA	TRBV18	NA	TRBJ1-3	CASSPSREGTGNTIYF	TGTGCCAGCTCACCATCGAGGGAAGGGACTGGAAACACCATATATTTT
NA	TRBV5-1	TRBD1	TRBJ2-7	CASSLFQGDYEQYF	TGCGCCAGCAGCTTGTTCCAGGGGGACTACGAGCAGTACTTC
NA	TRBV10-3	TRBD1	TRBJ2-7	CAIRTGGTYEQYF	TGTGCCATCAGGACAGGGGGCACCTACGAGCAGTACTTC
NA	TRBV28	NA	TRBJ2-1	CASSFFRGLDSYNEQFF	TGTGCCAGCAGTTTTTTCAGAGGGCTTGACTCCTACAATGAGCAGTTCTTC
NA	TRBV6-5	NA	TRBJ1-1	CASSYGPGDTEAFF	TGTGCCAGCAGTTATGGTCCGGGGGACACTGAAGCTTTCTTT
few	TRBV7-2	NA	TRBJ1-1	CASSSPGMNTEAFF	TGTGCCAGCAGCTCCCCGGGGATGAACACTGAAGCTTTCTTT
NA	TRBV30	NA	TRBJ1-1	CAWNPGNTEAFF	TGTGCCTGGAATCCGGGGAACACTGAAGCTTTCTTT
NA	TRBV6-1	NA	TRBJ1-5	CASSEVLGVQPQHF	TGTGCCAGCAGTGAAGTTTTGGGGGTACAGCCCCAGCATTTT
NA	TRBV18	NA	TRBJ2-7	CASSPSSARDEQYF	TGTGCCAGCTCACCATCTTCGGCCCGCGACGAGCAGTACTTC
NA	TRBV9	NA	TRBJ2-3	CASSVGPSDTQYF	TGTGCCAGCAGCGTGGGTCCCTCAGATACGCAGTATTTT
once	TRBV11-2	NA	TRBJ1-3	CASSLINGNTIYF	TGTGCCAGCAGCTTAATAAACGGAAACACCATATATTTT
NA	TRBV11-3	NA	TRBJ1-1	CASSLDGGEAFF	TGTGCCAGCAGCTTAGACGGTGGTGAAGCTTTCTTT
once	TRBV4-1	TRBD1	TRBJ2-2	CASSQRGQGGTGELFF	TGCGCCAGCAGCCAGAGAGGACAGGGAGGCACCGGGGAGCTGTTTTTT
NA	TRBV2	TRBD1	TRBJ2-2	CATKMGTGGTGELFF	TGTGCCACCAAAATGGGGACAGGGGGTACCGGGGAGCTGTTTTTT
once	TRBV5-4	TRBD2	TRBJ2-2	CASSPSGRGGTGELFF	TGTGCCAGCAGCCCTAGCGGGAGAGGCGGCACCGGGGAGCTGTTTTTT
NA	TRBV9	NA	TRBJ2-3	CASSSDKPDTQYF	TGTGCCAGCAGCTCAGACAAGCCTGATACGCAGTATTTT
NA	TRBV18	NA	TRBJ1-2	CASSPQNGYTF	TGTGCCAGCTCACCGCAGAATGGCTACACCTTC